The next 13 T cell receptor beta chains were all read from a single sample in a study of blood T cell repertoires in COVID-19. Generated by immunoSEQ multiplex PCR, the TCRdb table keeps only in-frame clones and is missing some. The sample has about 180,000 clones, about 85% seen once. Material: peripheral blood. These receptors were collected from a man older than 75 with COVID-19, enrolled during active disease.

V is TRBV15 and J is TRBJ1-1, with D maybe TRBD1 (5 bases). The germline V gene encodes CDR1 LNHNV and CDR2 YYDKDF (reference sequence). This CDR3 has 15 amino acids. Trimming left V 0 bases short and J 2 bases short, with 10 bases between. This chain's CDR3 is CATSRDGHYNTEAFF. CDR3 sequence (DNA): TGTGCCACCAGCAGAGATGGACATTACAACACTGAAGCTTTCTTT.

V is TRBV11-3 and J is TRBJ1-1; D ambiguous. Germline CDR1 and CDR2: SGHNT and YENEEA. CDR3 length: 15 amino acids. Trimming cost V 2 bases and J 5 bases, with 15 bases left between them. The CDR3 nucleotides are TGTGCCAGCAGCTTATATCCCGGGGTGGGAACTGAAGCTTTCTTT. Its protein is CASSLYPGVGTEAFF.

The chain uses TRBV6-6 and TRBJ2-1; D is unclear. CDR3 length equals 13 residues. Germline loops: CDR1 MNHNY, CDR2 SVGAGI (reference sequence). V was clipped by 2 bases and J by 4 bases, with 6 bases between them. As DNA, the CDR3 is TGTGCCAGCAGTTACGAGAAGTACAATGAGCAGTTCTTC. This translates into CASSYEKYNEQFF.

V is TRBV29-1 and J is TRBJ2-5; 10 bases are a match to TRBD2. Trimming took 5 bases from V and 3 from J; bases not matched to a gene: 6. Germline values: CDR1 SQVTM, CDR2 ANQGSEA. This CDR3 spans 14 amino acids. CDR3 nucleotides: TGCAGCGTTTTTGTCACTAGCGGGGAAGAGACCCAGTACTTC. It is translated as CSVFVTSGEETQYF.

The chain has TRBV13 and TRBJ2-7; no firm D call. Germline values: CDR1 PRHDT, CDR2 FYEKMQ (reference sequence). This CDR3 comprises 14 residues. V gave up 0 bases and J gave up 0 bases, with 6 bases separating them. The CDR3 region has the DNA TGTGCCAGCAGCTTAGGGGGCCTCTCCTACGAGCAGTACTTC. It yields the protein CASSLGGLSYEQYF.

The chain recombines TRBV24-1 with TRBJ2-2; 12 bases are shared with TRBD1. CDR1 KGHDR and CDR2 SFDVKD come from the germline V gene. The CDR3 runs 17 residues. With 4 bases clipped from V and 5 bases from J, the junction kept 7 bases outside the gene matches. CDR3 DNA: TGTGCCACCAGTGAACCGGGACAGGGGGCTTTGACCGGGGAGCTGTTTTTT. It codes for CATSEPGQGALTGELFF.

This clone appeared a few times. The chain joins TRBV6-5 to TRBJ1-2, with a weak D call TRBD1 (6 bases). Trimming took off 0 bases at V and 0 bases at J, with 8 bases between the two ends. The length of the CDR3 is 15 residues. Germline assignment: CDR1 MNHEY and CDR2 SVGAGI. CDR3 nucleotide sequence: TGTGCCAGCAGTTACTCGGCAGGGGCTAACTATGGCTACACCTTC. This sequence encodes CASSYSAGANYGYTF.

V and J are TRBV4-1 and TRBJ2-1; TRBD2 matches 9 bases. Germline CDR1 and CDR2: MGHRA and YSYEKL. Trimming cost V 2 bases and J 9 bases; bases outside gene matches: 8. This CDR3 has 15 residues. As DNA, the CDR3 is TGCGCCAGCAGCCAACAAGCGGGGGGCCGGGGTGAGCAGTTCTTC. Its protein is CASSQQAGGRGEQFF.

A remark on this clone: Other DNA sequences in this sample translate to the same CDR3. The chain employs TRBV6-5 and TRBJ2-7; no clear D. The germline V gene encodes CDR1 MNHEY and CDR2 SVGAGI. The germline V and J ends were trimmed by 4 bases and 4 bases, with 14 bases remaining between them. CDR3 length: 14 residues. CDR3 DNA: TGTGCCAGCAGTTCCCAGTTTCGAGGATACGAGCAGTACTTC. It is translated as CASSSQFRGYEQYF.

The J gene is TRBJ1-6, the V gene TRBV11-2, with a tentative D call TRBD1 (5 bases). Germline-derived CDR1 and CDR2 are SGHAT and FQNNGV. The CDR3 has 15 amino acids. V lost 1 base and J lost 9, with 13 bases in between. The CDR3 loop is CASSLGGGSGSPLHF. Written as DNA, the CDR3 is TGTGCCAGCAGCTTAGGGGGGGGATCGGGTTCACCCCTCCACTTT.

The chain carries TRBV12-5 and TRBJ1-3; D is possibly TRBD1 (5 bases). Germline values: CDR1 LGHNT, CDR2 FRNRAP. V was shortened by 3 bases and J by 3 bases, with 18 bases between the two germline ends. This CDR3 has 17 amino acids. The CDR3 sequence: CASGLPFGGTFGNTIYF. In nucleotides, the CDR3 is TGTGCTAGTGGTTTACCGTTCGGGGGAACATTTGGAAACACCATATATTTT.

V is TRBV7-9 and J is TRBJ1-1; D is possibly TRBD1 (6 bases). This CDR3 has 12 amino acids. Germline V gives CDR1 SEHNR, CDR2 FQNEAQ (reference sequence). V lost 5 bases and J lost 5, with 9 bases in between. CDR3 protein: CASSGQMTEAFF. For the CDR3, the DNA is TGTGCCAGCAGCGGACAGATGACTGAAGCTTTCTTT.

CDR3 in amino acids: CASSEEGGQGSPLHF. The CDR3 DNA sequence: TGTGCCAGCAGTGAAGAGGGGGGGCAGGGTTCACCCCTCCACTTT. The chain is built from TRBV2 and TRBJ1-6; tentatively, D is TRBD1 (6 bases). V was trimmed by 1 base and J by 9 bases, leaving 13 bases between them. Germline V gene lookup returns CDR1 SNHLY and CDR2 FYNNEI. The CDR3 is 15 amino acids.